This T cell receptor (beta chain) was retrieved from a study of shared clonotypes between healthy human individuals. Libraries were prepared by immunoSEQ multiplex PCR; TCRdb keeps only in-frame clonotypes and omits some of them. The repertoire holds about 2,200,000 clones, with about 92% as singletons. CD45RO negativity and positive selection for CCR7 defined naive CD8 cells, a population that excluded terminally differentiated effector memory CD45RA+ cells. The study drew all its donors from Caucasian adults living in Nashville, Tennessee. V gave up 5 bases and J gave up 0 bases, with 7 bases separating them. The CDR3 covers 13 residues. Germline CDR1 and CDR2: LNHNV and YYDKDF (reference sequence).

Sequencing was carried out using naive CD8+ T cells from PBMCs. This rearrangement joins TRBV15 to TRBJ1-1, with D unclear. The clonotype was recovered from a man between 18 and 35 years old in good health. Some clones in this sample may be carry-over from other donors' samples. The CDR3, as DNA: TGTGCCACCAGCGCTCAGCTGAACACTGAAGCTTTCTTT. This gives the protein CATSAQLNTEAFF.